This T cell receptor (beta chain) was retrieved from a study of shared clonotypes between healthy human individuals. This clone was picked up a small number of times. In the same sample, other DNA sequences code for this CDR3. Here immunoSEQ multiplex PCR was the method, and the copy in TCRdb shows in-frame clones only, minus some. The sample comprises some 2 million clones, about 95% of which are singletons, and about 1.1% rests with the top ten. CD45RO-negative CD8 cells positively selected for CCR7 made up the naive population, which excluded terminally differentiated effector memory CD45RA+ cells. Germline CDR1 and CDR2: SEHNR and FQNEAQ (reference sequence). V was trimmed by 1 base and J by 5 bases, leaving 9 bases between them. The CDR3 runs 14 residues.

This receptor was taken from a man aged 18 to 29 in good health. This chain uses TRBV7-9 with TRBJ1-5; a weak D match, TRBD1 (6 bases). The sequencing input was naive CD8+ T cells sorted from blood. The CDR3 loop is CASSLGQGHQPQHF. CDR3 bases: TGTGCCAGCAGCTTAGGGCAGGGGCATCAGCCCCAGCATTTT.